The 2 T cell receptor beta chains below all came from one sample that was sequenced in a study of CD8+ T cells in alopecia areata. Reverse transcription of extracted RNA yielded cDNA, which provided the sequencing template. Libraries were prepared by immunoSEQ multiplex PCR; TCRdb keeps only in-frame clonotypes and omits some of them. This sample has over 120,000 clones, with under 60% found just once. The sample in question was CD4+ T cells sorted from blood, obtained at week 0. The receptors derive from a human donor with alopecia areata.

Turning to this clone: A read error may account for a junction end that differs from germline. The rearrangement uses TRBV7-7 and TRBJ2-5; D is uncertain. The CDR3 covers 15 residues. Germline lookup yields CDR1 SSHAT and CDR2 FNYEAQ (reference sequence). The CDR3, as DNA: TGTGCTAGCAGCTTGGGTCGAAGCTTTCAGGAGACCCAGTACTTC. It encodes CASSLGRSFQETQYF. Filled out from reference TRBV7-7 and TRBJ2-5, the complete variable domain reads GAGVSQSPRYKVTKRGQDVTLRCDPISSHATLYWYQQALGQGPEFLTYFNYEAQPDKSGLPSDRFSAERPEGSISTLTIQRTEQRDSAMYRCASSLGRSFQETQYFGPGTRLLVL.

V gene TRBV6-5 combines with J gene TRBJ2-1; D is uncertain. The CDR3 is 13 amino acids. Germline lookup yields CDR1 MNHEY and CDR2 SVGAGI. The V end was cut by 2 bases, the J end by 4 bases, with 6 bases between. The CDR3, as DNA: TGTGCCAGCAGTTACGGCGTGTACAATGAGCAGTTCTTC. The encoded protein is CASSYGVYNEQFF.